These 28 T cell receptor beta chains originate from one sample sequenced in a study of shared clonotypes between healthy human individuals. Clones were sequenced by immunoSEQ multiplex PCR, and TCRdb holds only the in-frame ones, with some missing. The sample includes about 1 million clones, under 80% of them seen just once. Sequencing was carried out using memory CD4+ T cells sorted from blood. This sample's subset: CD45RA-negative fraction. The receptors stem from a man between 18 and 35 years old in good health.

The V call is TRBV2, the J call TRBJ1-5; 9 nucleotides line up with TRBD1. Germline V gives CDR1 SNHLY, CDR2 FYNNEI. The ends lost 4 bases at V and 6 bases at J; junction bases unmatched: 10. The CDR3 loop spans 16 amino acids. The CDR3 sequence: CASSVRRTGEAQPQHF. The CDR3 nucleotides are TGTGCCAGCAGTGTTCGTAGGACAGGGGAAGCTCAGCCCCAGCATTTT.

The gene calls are TRBV5-1 and TRBJ1-3; 8 bases are a match to TRBD1. This CDR3 has 16 amino acids. CDR1 SGHRS and CDR2 YFSETQ come from the germline V gene. V lost 0 bases, J lost 1 base, and 3 bases stayed unmatched. CDR3 residues: CASSLGRGPSGNTIYF. The CDR3 DNA reads TGCGCCAGCAGCTTGGGCAGGGGGCCATCTGGAAACACCATATATTTT.

V and J are TRBV7-9 and TRBJ2-7; D might be TRBD2 (6 bases). The germline V gene encodes CDR1 SEHNR and CDR2 FQNEAQ (reference sequence). The CDR3 is 13 residues long. The ends were cut back, 6 bases at V and 7 bases at J, with 16 bases in the middle. CDR3 loop: CASSVTSRGEQYF. CDR3 in DNA: TGTGCCAGCAGTGTCACTAGCCGGGGGGAGCAGTACTTC.

The chain carries TRBV6-1 and TRBJ1-6, with D unresolved. V was cut by 2 bases and J by 10 bases, with 15 bases left in between. Looked up from germline, CDR1 is MNHNS and CDR2 is SASEGT. The CDR3 runs to 15 residues. The CDR3 nucleotides read TGTGCCAGCAGTGAATGGGCTGGGGTGGGGTCACCCCTCCACTTT. It codes for CASSEWAGVGSPLHF.

This sequence joins TRBV5-8 and TRBJ1-2, with unresolved D. Germline V gives CDR1 SGHTS, CDR2 YDEGEE. Deletions cut 4 bases from V and 4 bases from J, with 11 bases between. The CDR3 loop spans 13 amino acids. Written as DNA, the CDR3 is TGTGCCAGCAGCGCGCGGACTGGCTATGGCTACACCTTC. It encodes CASSARTGYGYTF.

The chain joins TRBV5-1 to TRBJ2-1; TRBD2 aligns across 16 bases. V lost 4 bases to trimming and J lost 8 bases; unmatched junction nucleotides: 12. Germline CDR1 and CDR2: SGHRS and YFSETQ. The CDR3 contains 18 residues. The chain's CDR3 is CASSMGLAGGPGHDEQFF. For the CDR3, the DNA is TGCGCCAGCAGCATGGGACTAGCGGGAGGGCCAGGGCATGATGAGCAGTTCTTC.

This rearrangement joins TRBV27 to TRBJ2-2; 8 positions match TRBD1. CDR3 length: 18 residues. The ends lost 1 base at V and 4 bases at J; junction bases unmatched: 11. CDR1 MNHEY and CDR2 SMNVEV come from the germline V gene (reference sequence). This CDR3 reads CASSLLARAGGGTGELFF. The CDR3 nucleotides are TGTGCCAGCAGTTTATTGGCCAGGGCAGGGGGCGGCACCGGGGAGCTGTTTTTT.

V and J are TRBV6-6 and TRBJ1-6; 7 bases fit TRBD1. The CDR3 has 16 amino acids. Germline V gene data show CDR1 as MNHNY and CDR2 as SVGAGI (reference sequence). The junction had 12 bases not matched to a gene; V was cut back by 8 bases and J by 5 bases. The CDR3 loop reads CASLSGQPSHNSPLHF. CDR3 bases: TGTGCCAGCCTCTCGGGACAGCCGTCCCATAATTCACCCCTCCACTTT.

The chain has TRBV7-3 and TRBJ1-5; 11 nucleotides match TRBD1. The CDR3 is made up of 16 amino acids. With 5 bases clipped from V and 5 bases from J, the junction kept 8 bases outside the gene matches. Germline lookup yields CDR1 SGHTA and CDR2 FQGTGA. This chain's CDR3 is CASSERDRGIHQPQHF. CDR3 DNA sequence: TGTGCCAGCAGCGAAAGGGACAGGGGGATCCATCAGCCCCAGCATTTT.

A single count supports this clone. The J gene is TRBJ1-1, the V gene TRBV18; D is perhaps TRBD1 (5 bases). Germline CDR1 is KGHSH and CDR2 is LQKENI. Deletions cut 0 bases from V and 1 base from J, with 9 bases between. This CDR3 is built from 15 residues. The CDR3 nucleotides read TGTGCCAGCTCACCACCCCCGGGACCGAACACTGAAGCTTTCTTT. It codes for CASSPPPGPNTEAFF.

V usage is TRBV6-4 and J usage is TRBJ2-3; 12 bases map to TRBD2. The trim removed 6 bases at V and 1 base at J, leaving 11 bases unmatched. The CDR3 is made up of 18 amino acids. Germline CDR1 is MRHNA and CDR2 is SNTAGT. The CDR3 protein is CASRTRLAGEGGTDTQYF. For the CDR3, the DNA is TGTGCCAGCAGAACTAGACTAGCGGGAGAGGGTGGCACAGATACGCAGTATTTT.

This clone was seen a handful of times. This chain joins TRBV7-2 and TRBJ2-1, with 7 nucleotides matching TRBD2. CDR3 length equals 14 residues. Germline trimming cut 6 bases from V and 2 bases from J; bases unmatched to any gene: 4. CDR1 and CDR2 from the germline V gene are SGHTA and FQGNSA. CDR3 bases: TGTGCCAGCAGTCGGGGGGAGCCCTACAATGAGCAGTTCTTC. This gives the protein CASSRGEPYNEQFF.

This chain uses TRBV6-6 with TRBJ1-1; TRBD1 aligns across 7 bases. The CDR3 consists of 14 residues. CDR1 and CDR2 from the germline V gene are MNHNY and SVGAGI (reference sequence). J gave up 6 bases and V 6 bases, and 10 bases lay outside the gene matches. CDR3 loop: CASRPTGKLAEAFF. CDR3 DNA: TGTGCCAGCAGACCGACAGGGAAGCTAGCTGAAGCTTTCTTT.

This chain joins TRBV19 and TRBJ2-3, with D possibly matching TRBD2 (6 bases). Trimming took off 8 bases at V and 0 bases at J, with 15 bases between the two ends. The CDR3 has 15 residues. Germline lookup yields CDR1 LNHDA and CDR2 SQIVND (reference sequence). DNA of the CDR3: TGTGCCAGTCGGGCGGGGAGACGAAGCACAGATACGCAGTATTTT. Translated, it gives CASRAGRRSTDTQYF.

The gene calls are TRBV5-1 and TRBJ1-2; D is perhaps TRBD1 (5 bases). Between the trimmed V and J ends, which lost 0 bases and 4 bases, there was a span of 10 bases. CDR3 length: 14 amino acids. Germline V gene sequence: CDR1 SGHRS, CDR2 YFSETQ. Here the CDR3 DNA reads TGCGCCAGCAGCTTGGGACCTGGGGCCTATGGCTACACCTTC. Translating gives CASSLGPGAYGYTF. The variable domain in full, completed from reference TRBV5-1 and TRBJ1-2, reads KAGVTQTPRYLIKTRGQQVTLSCSPISGHRSVSWYQQTPGQGLQFLFEYFSETQRNKGNFPGRFSGRQFSNSRSEMNVSTLELGDSALYLCASSLGPGAYGYTFGSGTRLTVV.

The sample holds a few counts of this clone. V is TRBV5-1 and J is TRBJ1-2; D might be TRBD1 (5 bases). CDR3 length equals 15 residues. V lost 2 bases, J lost 3 bases, and 14 bases lay in between. CDR1 and CDR2 from the germline V gene are SGHRS and YFSETQ. The CDR3 is CASSFNVGVDYGYTF. CDR3 DNA: TGCGCCAGCAGCTTTAATGTAGGGGTGGACTATGGCTACACCTTC.

V and J are TRBV10-3 and TRBJ2-2, with D unclear. V shed 4 bases and J shed 1 base, with 7 bases lying between them. The CDR3 spans 14 residues. Germline V gene data show CDR1 as ENHRY and CDR2 as SYGVKD. CDR3 nucleotide sequence: TGTGCCATCAGTGCAAGACAGAACACCGGGGAGCTGTTTTTT. Amino acids: CAISARQNTGELFF.

This chain uses TRBV20-1 with TRBJ1-2; no clear D. Trimming cost V 3 bases and J 8 bases, with 10 bases left between them. The CDR3 consists of 11 residues. The germline gives CDR1 DFQATT, CDR2 SNEGSKA (reference sequence). CDR3 coding DNA: TGCAGTGCTAGTTTGCAAACGGGCTACACCTTC. Translation gives CSASLQTGYTF.

This rearrangement joins TRBV18 to TRBJ2-7; the match to TRBD1 covers 7 bases. CDR3 length equals 14 residues. J was trimmed by 3 bases and V by 4 bases; bases with no gene match: 6. Germline V gives CDR1 KGHSH, CDR2 LQKENI. The CDR3 nucleotides are TGTGCCAGCTCACGTAACAGGGGATACTACGAGCAGTACTTC. It is translated as CASSRNRGYYEQYF. Filled out from reference TRBV18 and TRBJ2-7, the complete variable domain reads NAGVMQNPRHLVRRRGQEARLRCSPMKGHSHVYWYRQLPEEGLKFMVYLQKENIIDESGMPKERFSAEFPKEGPSILRIQQVVRGDSAAYFCASSRNRGYYEQYFGPGTRLTVT.

The genes are TRBV7-2 and TRBJ2-5; TRBD1 matches 7 bases. The V and J ends lost 5 bases and 5 bases, in that order; junction bases with no gene match: 11. The CDR3 length is 15 residues. Germline CDR1 reads SGHTA; CDR2 reads FQGNSA. The CDR3 nucleotides read TGTGCCAGCAGCCCACTTTTACAGGGGTATGAGACCCAGTACTTC. Translation: CASSPLLQGYETQYF.

This clone came up a few times. The chain uses TRBV30 and TRBJ1-5; D remains unclear. The CDR3 is 14 residues long. Germline values: CDR1 GTSNPN, CDR2 SVGIG (reference sequence). V lost 2 bases to trimming and J lost 5 bases, with 13 bases between them. The CDR3 nucleotides read TGTGCCTGGAGTATCGACGGCGCCGATCAGCCCCAGCATTTT. Translation gives CAWSIDGADQPQHF.

This clone turned up a few times. The chain is built from TRBV5-1 and TRBJ1-6; D unresolved. Trimming stripped 2 bases from V and 7 bases from J, with 4 bases between. The V gene's germline CDR1 is SGHRS and CDR2 YFSETQ. This CDR3 has 12 residues. CDR3 bases: TGCGCCAGCAGCTTCCAGAATTCACCCCTCCACTTT. Protein sequence: CASSFQNSPLHF.

This clone has a handful of counts. The V call is TRBV19, the J call TRBJ2-3; D uncertain. The CDR3 has 17 residues. Germline-derived CDR1 and CDR2 are LNHDA and SQIVND (reference sequence). Deletions cut 3 bases from V and 2 bases from J, with 18 bases between. The CDR3 spells CASSMRDRTIYTDTQYF. The CDR3 DNA reads as TGTGCCAGTAGTATGAGAGACCGAACGATTTACACAGATACGCAGTATTTT.

The J gene is TRBJ1-3, the V gene TRBV6-6, with D unresolved. The CDR3 runs to 16 residues. Trimming pared 7 bases from V and 0 bases from J, leaving 16 bases between. CDR1 and CDR2 from the germline V gene are MNHNY and SVGAGI (reference sequence). CDR3 DNA sequence: TGTGCCAGCACCCCCGGGGTGTTAGGCTCTGGAAACACCATATATTTT. This translates into CASTPGVLGSGNTIYF.

V is TRBV19 and J is TRBJ2-5; maybe TRBD2 (6 bases). The length of the CDR3 is 13 residues. From germline, CDR1 is LNHDA and CDR2 SQIVND (reference sequence). Trimming took off 4 bases at V and 8 bases at J, with 14 bases between the two ends. The CDR3 DNA reads as TGTGCCAGTAGTAACTCCCAGGGAGGAACCCAGTACTTC. This encodes CASSNSQGGTQYF.

This clone was observed a few times. The chain has TRBV19 and TRBJ2-4; D call uncertain. From germline, CDR1 is LNHDA and CDR2 SQIVND (reference sequence). Between the trimmed V and J ends, which lost 3 bases and 3 bases, there was a span of 12 bases. The CDR3 totals 15 residues. DNA of the CDR3: TGTGCCAGTAGTATCCAGGATTTGGGCAAAAACATTCAGTACTTC. Its protein product is CASSIQDLGKNIQYF.

This chain uses TRBV14 with TRBJ2-7; D uncertain. The germline V gene encodes CDR1 SGHDN and CDR2 FVKESK. There are 15 residues in the CDR3. V lost 0 bases and J lost 2, with 11 bases in between. CDR3 in DNA: TGTGCCAGCAGCCAAGATCTGGCGGCTCCCTACGAGCAGTACTTC. Translating gives CASSQDLAAPYEQYF.

The CDR3 sequence is CASSQAQDRYGYTF. In DNA form, the CDR3 reads TGCGCCAGCAGCCAAGCCCAGGACAGATATGGCTACACCTTC. The J gene is TRBJ1-2, the V gene TRBV4-3, with D possibly being TRBD1 (6 bases). The germline gives CDR1 LGHNA, CDR2 YSLEER. The CDR3 covers 14 residues. Deletions cut 1 base from V and 5 bases from J, with 11 bases between.